This TCR beta chain is drawn from a study of monozygotic twins with inflammatory bowel disease. Whole-study results and caveats: The study found lower TCRbeta diversity (inverse Simpson) in IBD patients than in healthy co-twins.

A remark on this clonotype: What it binds is unknown.

With the 5' RACE reads reprocessed, TCRdb shows one record per CDR3 protein and no DNA. This table holds 160,000 or so distinct CDR3 sequences. Donors each contributed one blood sample measuring about 2.5 ml. No T cells were sorted before total RNA was taken from whole blood. The CDR3 consists of 16 residues. The sequence was collected from a human donor with ulcerative colitis or Crohn's disease, or a healthy co-twin of an affected twin (not recorded which). Material: blood. The chain joins TRBV12-3 or TRBV12-4 to TRBJ2-1; TCRdb's D gene call, TRBD2, goes unchecked for lack of DNA. The CDR3 here is CASSLVAGVFRNEQFF.